The present TCR beta chain was sequenced within a study of identical twins. The study's findings and limits: Memory repertoires lacked the insertion deficit that abundant cord blood beta clonotypes showed.

Healthy Caucasians made up all donors. Trimming stripped 6 bases from V and 9 bases from J, with 12 bases between. The CDR3 totals 12 residues. From the 5' RACE reads, TCRdb called clonotypes with MiXCR, one entry per CDR3 protein. The sample has 500,000 or so distinct CDR3 sequences; approximately 22% are singletons. This clonotype was observed a few times. Antigen specificity is unknown. These data are also associated with another study on T cells expressing NK-cell markers. This second study says: According to the study, TCR beta repertoires originated from sorted CD3+CD56+NKG2C+, CD3+CD56+NKG2C- and CD3+CD56-NKG2C+ T cells. In more than five donors, dominant CD3+CD56+NKG2C+ clonotypes ranked among the top 10 CD8+ clonotypes.

Sequencing was performed on CD4+ T cells sorted from blood. This chain uses TRBV12-3 or TRBV12-4 with TRBJ2-1; D is undetermined. The sequence was collected from a woman between 18 and 29 years old in good health. The CDR3 DNA sequence: TGTGCCAGCAGCTCCGACACGGCTGAGCAGTTCTTC. Protein product: CASSSDTAEQFF.